This T cell receptor (beta chain) was observed in a study of blood T cell repertoires in COVID-19. Overall study context: Collection of acute and convalescent COVID-19 samples took place in the United States, Italy and Spain. T cells, B-cell-depleted T cells, or PBMCs supplied cDNA or gDNA.

This clone was recorded once. V dropped 4 bases and J dropped 0 bases, with 10 bases sitting between them. The CDR3 is 15 amino acids. Germline CDR1 is SNHLY and CDR2 is FYNNEI. Study processing details: Estimated nucleated cell counts came from reference gene primer amplification. Method: immunoSEQ multiplex PCR; TCRdb's copy keeps in-frame clones and lacks some. V and J calls and clone size are as listed in that table; D and trimming were resolved from the DNA. The data show roughly 130,000 clones, around 83% seen once. This rearrangement joins TRBV2 to TRBJ1-3; D not resolved. This TCR was recovered from a man between 40 and 49 years old with active or convalescent COVID-19. Specimen: peripheral blood. The CDR3 here is CASSASGSSGNTIYF. The CDR3 DNA reads as TGTGCCAGCAGTGCCTCTGGGAGCTCTGGAAACACCATATATTTT.